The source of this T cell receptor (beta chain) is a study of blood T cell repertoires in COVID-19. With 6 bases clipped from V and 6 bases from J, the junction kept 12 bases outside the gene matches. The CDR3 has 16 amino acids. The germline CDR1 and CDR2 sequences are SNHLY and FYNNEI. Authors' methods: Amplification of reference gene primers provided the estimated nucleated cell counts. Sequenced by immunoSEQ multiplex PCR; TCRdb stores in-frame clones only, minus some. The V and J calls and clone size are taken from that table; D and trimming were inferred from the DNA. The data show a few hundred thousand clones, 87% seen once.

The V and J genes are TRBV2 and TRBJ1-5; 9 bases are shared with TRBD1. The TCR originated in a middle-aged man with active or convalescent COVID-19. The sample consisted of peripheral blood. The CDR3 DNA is TGTGCCAGCAGGGCCGGGACAGGGTTCGGTGGTCAGCCCCAGCATTTT. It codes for CASRAGTGFGGQPQHF.